This T cell receptor (beta chain) was retrieved from a study of shared clonotypes between healthy human individuals (dated by TCRdb to 2019 to 2021). Looking at the study overall: A couple of women and a few men aged 18 to 49 years were included in the cohort. Each donor's leukapheresis produced roughly between roughly 0.85 and 9 billion PBMCs. To increase sequencing depth and limit assay-specific biases, different laboratories used diverse techniques to prepare libraries and sequence TCR repertoires. For each donor, three plates each were used for CD4 naive and CD4 memory, two plates were used for CD8 naive, and one plate was used for CD8 memory. To estimate repertoire size and how much clonotypes are shared between individuals, the study performed deep sequencing of blood TCR repertoires from 4 to 6 healthy adults.

The donors were healthy, HIV-negative adults with no recently reported acute infections or vaccinations. Every donor was a Caucasian adult residing in Nashville, Tennessee, USA. CD4+ T cells were enriched through magnetic negative selection, after which naive cells were positively selected on CD45RA and the remaining negative fraction served as the memory subset. After blood collection by leukapheresis, PBMCs were isolated using Ficoll-Histopaque density gradient centrifugation and then cryopreserved in the vapor phase of liquid nitrogen. Analytical flow cytometry was used to check the purity and quantity of every magnetically sorted T cell population. Genomic DNA was isolated from each sorted fraction and quantified by UV absorbance on a Nanodrop 2000c. Using the deep immunoSEQ assay, TCR CDR3 regions were amplified from genomic DNA by multiplex PCR. Genomic DNA extracted from each cell subset was distributed evenly over all wells of several immunoSEQ 96-well plates, and each plate served as one replicate. For sorted subsets, about 200 ng genomic DNA, equal to 25,000 to 35,000 T cell genomes, was loaded into each replicate PCR. The purified libraries were quantified using a Qubit 3.0 fluorometer, sized with a Bioanalyzer 2100, and then quantified again using the KAPA Library Quantification kit. Each immunoSEQ 96-well plate was sequenced on its own single-read 150-cycle Illumina NextSeq 550 flow cell. Processing in the source paper ran as follows. The immunoSEQ output contained only junctional sequences without quality scores, so filtering could not match that applied to full-length reads. To assign V/J genes and CDR3, sequences were annotated against IMGT germline references using PyIR, a Python wrapper for IgBLAST v1.9. Reads with weak V/J assignments (E-value above 1e-6), missing CDR3, stop codons, out-of-frame junctions, or ambiguous translated residues were removed. V3J clonotypes were defined by identical inferred V gene, J gene, and CDR3 amino acid sequence. Percentage overlap between repertoires was computed as shared unique clonotypes divided by the size of the smaller repertoire. Repertoire richness was assessed with RTK rarefaction, the Chao1 estimator, and Recon v2.1 estimates of unobserved clonotypes. Generation probabilities for all TCRbeta clonotypes obtained by the gDNA method from a handful of donors were computed using OLGA. TCRdb holds this immuneACCESS table with in-frame rearrangements only. Some clones are missing; in checked studies, unresolved V genes explain under half, and the rest has no known cause. V, J and clone size were drawn from that table, and D and trimming were deduced from the DNA. The sample yields some 1.5 million clones; 95% to 99% were counted once. Approximately 0.45% of the sample comes from the top ten.

A word on this clone: This receptor's antigen is unknown. Within one base of it there is no much larger clone, and no base qualities were kept.

The research as a whole found: Even with the large sequencing depth, rarefaction of the sorted-subset datasets indicated that sequencing was incomplete. Clonotypes shared by all four sorted-subset donors showed higher generation probabilities than non-shared clonotypes. Because the study included a small number of donors, the genetic and exposure-history diversity represented was limited. Based on pairwise subsampling, the degree of clonotype sharing among donors was expected to be affected by sequencing depth. Roughly 5% of naive CD4, roughly 3.5% of naive CD8, around 2.3% of memory CD4, and around 0.4% of memory CD8 clonotypes were shared across several donors. Larger estimated clonotype richness was generally found for naive subsets than for memory subsets. Sampling was limited to blood, and TCR repertoires in tissue likely differ from TCR repertoires in blood.

The trim is 8 bases for V and 2 bases for J, with a gap of 19 bases between the germline ends. CDR1 and CDR2 were assigned from the germline V gene (reference sequence) as MNHEY and SMNVEV. There are 16 amino acids in the CDR3, from cysteine to phenylalanine inclusive. The read is trimmed to its CDR3 DNA, 48 bases read in frame from base 1. The rearrangement joined TRBV27 to TRBJ1-5, and the D gene may be TRBD1, 5 bases matching. The clonotype originates from a man younger than 45 in good health. Sequencing was performed on naive CD4+ T cells sorted from blood. The cell subset or site label of this sample denotes: CD45RA+ positively selected. The nucleotide sequence is given as TGTGCCAGCGGAAAAGGGACCCTGAGCGGCAATCAGCCCCAGCATTTT. This translates into CASGKGTLSGNQPQHF.